The 5 T cell receptor beta chains below were found in one sample sequenced in a study of cytomegalovirus exposure and HLA in healthy donors. Repertoires were generated with immunoSEQ multiplex PCR, while TCRdb's copy carries only in-frame clones and drops some. Of fewer than 250,000 clones listed, about 83% are singletons. The sequencing input was PBMCs. The receptors come from a man aged 18 to 30 in good health and CMV-seronegative.

This chain connects TRBV5-6 to TRBJ1-2; possible D gene TRBD1, 5 bases. This CDR3 is built from 13 residues. With 4 bases removed from V and 6 bases from J, the gap between germline ends came to 13 bases. The germline CDR1 and CDR2 sequences are SGHDT and YYEEEE. Written as DNA, the CDR3 is TGTGCCAGCAGCCCCGTTGGGGGGGATGGCTACACCTTC. Translating gives CASSPVGGDGYTF.

The chain is built from TRBV25-1 and TRBJ1-2; D unclear. This CDR3 contains 12 residues. Germline CDR1 reads MGHDK; CDR2 reads SYGVNS. The V end lost 5 bases, the J end lost 10 bases, and 14 bases lay between the germline ends. CDR3 region: CASSWPGGNYTF. CDR3 sequence (DNA): TGTGCCAGCAGTTGGCCAGGAGGGAACTACACCTTC.

As for this clone: Additional DNA sequences in this sample encode the identical CDR3. The chain is built from TRBV5-1 and TRBJ2-5, with 9 positions matching TRBD1. From germline, CDR1 is SGHRS and CDR2 YFSETQ. Trimming removed 0 bases from V and 2 bases from J; junction bases left unmatched: 2. The length of the CDR3 is 15 residues. CDR3 coding DNA: TGCGCCAGCAGCTTGGCTGGGACAGGGCAAGAGACCCAGTACTTC. Translation: CASSLAGTGQETQYF.

The CDR3 DNA sequence: TGTGCCAGCAGTTACCAGCGGGAGGACAAAAACATTCAGTACTTC. Translating it yields CASSYQREDKNIQYF. The chain links TRBV6-5 to TRBJ2-4; 9 bases map to TRBD2. Germline V CDR1 and CDR2: MNHEY, SVGAGI. This CDR3 has 15 amino acids. The junction had 2 bases not matched to a gene; V was cut back by 2 bases and J by 3 bases.

This chain uses TRBV7-2 with TRBJ2-7; the match to TRBD2 covers 11 bases. Trimming took 5 bases from V and 0 from J; bases not matched to a gene: 9. The V gene's germline CDR1 is SGHTA and CDR2 FQGNSA. The CDR3 runs 17 residues. The CDR3 protein is CASSPPLLAGVSYEQYF. CDR3 DNA: TGTGCCAGCAGCCCCCCCTTACTAGCGGGAGTCTCCTACGAGCAGTACTTC.